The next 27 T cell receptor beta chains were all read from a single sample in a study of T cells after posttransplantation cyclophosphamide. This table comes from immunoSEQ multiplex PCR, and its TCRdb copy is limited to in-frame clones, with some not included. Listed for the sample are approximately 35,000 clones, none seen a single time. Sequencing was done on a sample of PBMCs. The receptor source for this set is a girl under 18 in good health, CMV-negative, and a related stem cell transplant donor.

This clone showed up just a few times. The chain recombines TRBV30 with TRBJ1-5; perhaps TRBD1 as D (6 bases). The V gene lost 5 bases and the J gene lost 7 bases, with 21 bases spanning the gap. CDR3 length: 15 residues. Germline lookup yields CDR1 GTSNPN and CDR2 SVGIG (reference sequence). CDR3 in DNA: TGTGCCTGGGGCCTCGGGGCAGGGGCTCTACAGCCCCAGCATTTT. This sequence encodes CAWGLGAGALQPQHF.

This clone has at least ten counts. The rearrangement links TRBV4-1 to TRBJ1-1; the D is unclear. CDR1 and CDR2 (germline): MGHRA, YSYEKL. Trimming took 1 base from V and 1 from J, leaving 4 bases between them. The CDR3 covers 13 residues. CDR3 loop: CASSQVQNTEAFF. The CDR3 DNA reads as TGCGCCAGCAGCCAAGTTCAGAACACTGAAGCTTTCTTT.

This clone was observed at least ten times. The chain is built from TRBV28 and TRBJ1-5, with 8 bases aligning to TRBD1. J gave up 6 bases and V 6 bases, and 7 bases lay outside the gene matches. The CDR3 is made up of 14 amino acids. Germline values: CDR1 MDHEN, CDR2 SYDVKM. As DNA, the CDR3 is TGTGCCAGCAGCCTCCAGGGGGCTCGTCAGCCCCAGCATTTT. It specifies CASSLQGARQPQHF. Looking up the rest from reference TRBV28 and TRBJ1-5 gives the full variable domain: DVKVTQSSRYLVKRTGEKVFLECVQDMDHENMFWYRQDPGLGLRLIYFSYDVKMKEKGDIPEGYSVSREKKERFSLILESASTNQTSMYLCASSLQGARQPQHFGDGTRLSIL.

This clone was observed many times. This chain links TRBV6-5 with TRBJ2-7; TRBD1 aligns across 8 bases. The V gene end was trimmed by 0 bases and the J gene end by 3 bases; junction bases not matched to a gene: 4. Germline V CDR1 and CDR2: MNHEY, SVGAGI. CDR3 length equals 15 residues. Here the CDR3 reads CASSYSETGDYEQYF. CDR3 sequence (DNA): TGTGCCAGCAGTTACTCGGAGACAGGGGACTACGAGCAGTACTTC.

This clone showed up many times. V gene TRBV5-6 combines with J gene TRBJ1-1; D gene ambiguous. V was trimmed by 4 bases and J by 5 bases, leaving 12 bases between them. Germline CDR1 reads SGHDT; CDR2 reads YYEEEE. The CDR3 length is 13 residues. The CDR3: CASSPGPGTEAFF. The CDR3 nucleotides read TGTGCCAGCAGCCCCGGACCGGGGACTGAAGCTTTCTTT.

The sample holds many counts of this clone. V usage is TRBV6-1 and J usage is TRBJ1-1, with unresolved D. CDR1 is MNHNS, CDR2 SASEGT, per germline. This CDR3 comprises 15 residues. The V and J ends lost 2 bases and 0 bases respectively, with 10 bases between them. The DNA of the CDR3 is TGTGCCAGCAGTGAAAGTAGGAGGGTGAACACTGAAGCTTTCTTT. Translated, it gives CASSESRRVNTEAFF.

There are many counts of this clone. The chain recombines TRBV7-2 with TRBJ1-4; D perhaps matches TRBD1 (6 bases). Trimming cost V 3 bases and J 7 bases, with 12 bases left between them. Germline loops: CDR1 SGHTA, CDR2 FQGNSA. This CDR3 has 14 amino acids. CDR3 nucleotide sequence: TGTGCCAGCAGCTTGATCAGGGGTTCTGAAAAACTGTTTTTT. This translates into CASSLIRGSEKLFF.

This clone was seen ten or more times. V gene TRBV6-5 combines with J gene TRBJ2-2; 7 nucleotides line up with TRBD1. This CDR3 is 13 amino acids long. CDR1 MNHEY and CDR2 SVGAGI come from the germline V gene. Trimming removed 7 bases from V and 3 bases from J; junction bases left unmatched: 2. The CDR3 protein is CASKTGDTGELFF. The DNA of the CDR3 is TGTGCCAGCAAAACAGGGGACACCGGGGAGCTGTTTTTT.

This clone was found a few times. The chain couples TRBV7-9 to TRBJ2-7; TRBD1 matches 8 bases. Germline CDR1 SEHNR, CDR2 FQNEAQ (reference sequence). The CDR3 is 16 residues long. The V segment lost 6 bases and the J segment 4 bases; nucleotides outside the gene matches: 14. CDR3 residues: CASRGARQGLVYEQYF. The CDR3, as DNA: TGTGCCAGCAGGGGTGCGAGACAGGGGTTAGTATACGAGCAGTACTTC.

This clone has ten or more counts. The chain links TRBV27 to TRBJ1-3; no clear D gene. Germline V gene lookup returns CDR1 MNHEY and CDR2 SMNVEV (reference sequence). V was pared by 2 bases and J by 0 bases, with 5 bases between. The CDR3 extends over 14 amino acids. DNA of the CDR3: TGTGCCAGCAGTTTAACAAACTCTGGAAACACCATATATTTT. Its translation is CASSLTNSGNTIYF.

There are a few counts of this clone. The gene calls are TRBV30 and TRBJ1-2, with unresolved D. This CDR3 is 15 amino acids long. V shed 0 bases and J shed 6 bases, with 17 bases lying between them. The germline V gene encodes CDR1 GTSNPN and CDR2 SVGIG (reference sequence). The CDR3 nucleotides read TGTGCCTGGAGTGTAGGTGGCGGGCCCCCGGATGGCTACACCTTC. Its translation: CAWSVGGGPPDGYTF.

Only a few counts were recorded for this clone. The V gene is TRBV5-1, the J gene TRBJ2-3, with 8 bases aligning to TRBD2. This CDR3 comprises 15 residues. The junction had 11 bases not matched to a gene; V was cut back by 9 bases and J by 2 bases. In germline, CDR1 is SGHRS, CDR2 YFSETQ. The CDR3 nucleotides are TGCGCCACTAGGAGCGGGGGCCAACTCACAGATACGCAGTATTTT. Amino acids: CATRSGGQLTDTQYF.

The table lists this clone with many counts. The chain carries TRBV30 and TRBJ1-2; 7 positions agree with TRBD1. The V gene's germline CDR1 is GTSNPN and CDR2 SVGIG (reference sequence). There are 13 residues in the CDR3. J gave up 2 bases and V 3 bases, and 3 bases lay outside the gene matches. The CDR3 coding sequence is TGTGCCTGGAGGGTACAGGGGAACTATGGCTACACCTTC. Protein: CAWRVQGNYGYTF.

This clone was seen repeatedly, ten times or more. CDR3 residues: CASTFRGRGLTEAFF. Here the CDR3 DNA reads TGTGCCAGCACCTTCAGAGGGAGGGGACTCACTGAAGCTTTCTTT. V and J are TRBV5-4 and TRBJ1-1; possibly TRBD1 for D (5 bases). V lost 6 bases, J lost 4 bases, and 19 bases lay in between. The CDR3 has 15 amino acids. From germline, CDR1 is SGHNT and CDR2 YYREEE (reference sequence).

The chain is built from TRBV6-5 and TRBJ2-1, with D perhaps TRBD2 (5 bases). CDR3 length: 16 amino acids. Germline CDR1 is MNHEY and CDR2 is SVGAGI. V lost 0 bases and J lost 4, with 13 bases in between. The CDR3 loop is CASSYSSSGSYNEQFF. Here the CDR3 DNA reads TGTGCCAGCAGTTACTCGTCCAGCGGAAGTTACAATGAGCAGTTCTTC.

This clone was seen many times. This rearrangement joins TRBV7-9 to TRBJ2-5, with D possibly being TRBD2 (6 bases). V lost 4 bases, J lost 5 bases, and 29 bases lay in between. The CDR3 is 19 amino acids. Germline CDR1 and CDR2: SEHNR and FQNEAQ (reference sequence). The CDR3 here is CASSSWDWLVSNPRETQYF. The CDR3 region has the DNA TGTGCCAGCAGCTCGTGGGACTGGCTTGTATCAAATCCCCGGGAGACCCAGTACTTC.

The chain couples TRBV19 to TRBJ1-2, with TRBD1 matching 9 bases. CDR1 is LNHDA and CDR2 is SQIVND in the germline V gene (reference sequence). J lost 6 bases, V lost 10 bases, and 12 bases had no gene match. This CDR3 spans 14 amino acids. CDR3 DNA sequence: TGTGCCACCGCCTACTTTACAGGGGGCAATGGCTACACCTTC. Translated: CATAYFTGGNGYTF.

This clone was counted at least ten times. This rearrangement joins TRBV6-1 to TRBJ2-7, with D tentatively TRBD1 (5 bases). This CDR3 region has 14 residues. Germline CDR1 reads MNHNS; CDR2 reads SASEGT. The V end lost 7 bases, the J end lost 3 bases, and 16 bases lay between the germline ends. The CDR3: CASNQDTRNYEQYF. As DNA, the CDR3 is TGTGCCAGCAATCAGGACACGAGGAACTACGAGCAGTACTTC.

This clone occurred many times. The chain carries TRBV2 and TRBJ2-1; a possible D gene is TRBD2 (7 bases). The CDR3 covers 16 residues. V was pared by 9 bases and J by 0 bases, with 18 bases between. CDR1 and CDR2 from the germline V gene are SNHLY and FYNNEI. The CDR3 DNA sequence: TGTGCCAGGGGGGCTAGCGGAGGTCACTCCTACAATGAGCAGTTCTTC. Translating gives CARGASGGHSYNEQFF.

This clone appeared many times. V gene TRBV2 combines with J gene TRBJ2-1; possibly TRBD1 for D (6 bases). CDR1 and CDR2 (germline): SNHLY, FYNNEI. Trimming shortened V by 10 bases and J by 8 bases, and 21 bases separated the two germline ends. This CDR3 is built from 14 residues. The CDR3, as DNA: TGTGCCACCAGAACAGGGAGACGAGAGTATGAGCAGTTCTTC. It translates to CATRTGRREYEQFF.

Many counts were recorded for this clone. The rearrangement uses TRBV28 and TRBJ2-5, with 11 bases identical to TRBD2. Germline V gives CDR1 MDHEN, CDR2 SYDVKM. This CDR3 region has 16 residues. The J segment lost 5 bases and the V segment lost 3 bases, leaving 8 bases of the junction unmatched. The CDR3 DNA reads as TGTGCCAGCAGTTTGATACTAGCGGGAGAGGGGGAGACCCAGTACTTC. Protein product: CASSLILAGEGETQYF.

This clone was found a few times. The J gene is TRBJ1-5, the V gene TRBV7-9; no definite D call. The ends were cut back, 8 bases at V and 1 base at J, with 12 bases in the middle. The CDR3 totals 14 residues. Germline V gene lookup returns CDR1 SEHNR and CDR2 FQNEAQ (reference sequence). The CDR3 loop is CASGVSGSNQPQHF. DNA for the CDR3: TGTGCCAGCGGGGTCTCGGGAAGCAATCAGCCCCAGCATTTT.

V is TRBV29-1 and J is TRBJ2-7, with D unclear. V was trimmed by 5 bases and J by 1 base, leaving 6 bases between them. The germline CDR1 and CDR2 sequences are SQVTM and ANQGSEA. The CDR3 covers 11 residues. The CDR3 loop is CSVLASYEQYF. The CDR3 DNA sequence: TGCAGCGTTTTGGCTTCCTACGAGCAGTACTTC.

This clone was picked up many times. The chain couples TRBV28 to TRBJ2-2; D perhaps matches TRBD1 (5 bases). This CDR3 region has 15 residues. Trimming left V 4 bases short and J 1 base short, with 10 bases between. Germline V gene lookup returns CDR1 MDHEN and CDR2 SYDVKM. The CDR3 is CASSSNTGNTGELFF. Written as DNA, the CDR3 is TGTGCCAGCAGTTCTAATACAGGGAACACCGGGGAGCTGTTTTTT.

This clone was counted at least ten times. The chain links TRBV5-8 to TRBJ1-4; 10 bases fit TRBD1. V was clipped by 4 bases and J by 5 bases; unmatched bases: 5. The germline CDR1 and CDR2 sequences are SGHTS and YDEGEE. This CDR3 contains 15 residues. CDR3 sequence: CASSRKDRGNEKLFF. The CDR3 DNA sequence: TGTGCCAGCAGCCGGAAGGACAGGGGGAATGAAAAACTGTTTTTT.

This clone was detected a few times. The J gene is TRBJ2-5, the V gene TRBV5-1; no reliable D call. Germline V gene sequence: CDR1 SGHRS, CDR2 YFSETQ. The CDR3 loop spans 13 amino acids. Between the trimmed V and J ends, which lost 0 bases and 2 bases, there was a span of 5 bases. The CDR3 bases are TGCGCCAGCAGCTTGGACTTGCAAGAGACCCAGTACTTC. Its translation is CASSLDLQETQYF.

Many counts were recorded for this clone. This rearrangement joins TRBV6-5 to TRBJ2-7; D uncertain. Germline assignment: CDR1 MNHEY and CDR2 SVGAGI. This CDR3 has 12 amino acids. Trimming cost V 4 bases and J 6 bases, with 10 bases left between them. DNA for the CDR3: TGTGCCAGCAGTTCGGTGGCAGGCGAGCAGTACTTC. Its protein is CASSSVAGEQYF.